One T cell receptor (beta chain) is described in this entry. This clone came up once. This receptor's antigen is unknown. The input lacks base qualities; no much larger clone sits a single base away. The data originate from a study of T cell responses to AZD1222 COVID-19 vaccine (dated by TCRdb to about 2021). Some background on the complete study: AZD1222 recipients whose second dose came at about 4 weeks and those whose second dose came at about 12 weeks were combined into one group, since spike-specific TCR depth and breadth did not differ between the two schedules. Enrollment into the trials was organized by age into subgroups of 18-55, 56-69 and 70-plus years, and those subgroups contained roughly 150, 30 and 60 TCR-sequenced participants, respectively. A total of 230 to 250 trial participants underwent TCR sequencing, of whom roughly 210 received two doses of AZD1222 and approximately 25 received two doses of the MenACWY control vaccine. What the authors observed across the whole study: Most participants were white British and females outnumbered males, and the authors suggested that clonal diversity may have been underestimated. In the small 56-69-year group, the increase in depth fell short of significance, most likely because of low power. After two AZD1222 doses, spike-specific TCR breadth and depth were significantly higher than at day 0 and than in MenACWY recipients. Because no day 14 peak-response samples were available, the repertoires could be characterized only after the peak T cell response. The vaccine-associated CD4 TCRs covered the entire spike protein, and the dominant responses fell in regions 160-218 and 743-854. Nearly half of unique spike-specific TCRs reportedly recognized epitopes outside regions mutated in the B.1.351 and B.1.1.7 variants. Only a handful of AZD1222 recipients were SARS-CoV-2 seropositive at baseline, limiting conclusions about previously exposed vaccinees.

Taken from cysteine to phenylalanine, the CDR3 has 12 residues. Left in the record is the CDR3 DNA by itself, 36 bases read in frame from the first base. CDR1 is given as KGHSH and CDR2 as LQKENI, both from the germline V gene. V lost 2 bases and J lost 5 bases; the stretch between them is 7 bases long. The CDR3 regions of human TCRbeta chains were analyzed by immunosequencing. The paper's processing steps were these. Repertoire TCRs were checked for matches against a reference library of SARS-CoV-2-specific TCRs that had been generated using the MIRA antigen-specificity platform. Breadth meant the fraction of unique TCRs that were SARS-CoV-2-associated, whereas depth meant the fraction of total T cells that were SARS-CoV-2-associated. Using the MIRA data, every spike-specific TCR was mapped to the spike region that the TCR reacted to and assigned to either a CD4 or a CD8 class. Log10-transformed breadth and depth values were compared by one-way ANOVA with Sidak's multiple comparisons tests. TCRdb limited this immuneACCESS table to in-frame rearrangements with V and J called. A share of clones is missing; checked studies link under half to unresolved V genes, and the rest is unexplained. That table furnishes V, J and clone size, whereas the DNA furnished D and trimming. The sample includes about 100,000 clones, with around 82% observed a single time. 15% to 20% of the sample rests with the top ten.

The time point label corresponds to: baseline before first vaccination. Vaccinee samples were obtained from the UK trials COV001 and COV002, which included a single-blind randomized controlled phase 2/3 trial of AZD1222 (ChAdOx1 nCoV-19) in healthy adults. For TCRbeta chain sequencing, PBMC samples were collected from trial participants at day 0 and at day 28 after the second dose. The V gene is TRBV18 and the J gene is TRBJ2-7, with no confidently assigned D gene. This receptor was taken from an adult in good health. This material consisted of peripheral blood, taken on day 0 of AZD1222 vaccination. The sequenced DNA is TGTGCCAGCTCACCAAAGACGGACGAGCAGTACTTC. Translated, it gives CASSPKTDEQYF.